The entry below gives a single T cell receptor (beta chain) sequence along with its context. The data originate from a study of CD8+ T cells in alopecia areata. The sequencing template was cDNA reverse transcribed from extracted RNA. Profiling relied on immunoSEQ multiplex PCR, and the TCRdb table lists in-frame clones only, not all of them. The sample consists of 100,000 to 150,000 clones, roughly 57% of them appearing once. The CDR3 has 14 amino acids. The germline CDR1 and CDR2 sequences are MDHEN and SYDVKM. V was clipped by 6 bases and J by 4 bases, with 15 bases between them. Specified treatment: oral pan-JAK inhibitor, 5-10 mg twice daily. Individuals with alopecia areata gave both lesional scalp punch biopsies and peripheral blood for collection.

This receptor was identified in a human donor with alopecia areata. The sample consisted of CD4+ T cells sorted from blood, taken at week 4, from a patient treated with tofacitinib. The chain combines TRBV28 with TRBJ1-2; D possibly corresponds to TRBD1 (6 bases). The CDR3 nucleotides are TGTGCCAGCAGCGCACTGGACAGCGGCTATGGCTACACCTTC. Encoded protein: CASSALDSGYGYTF.